The 6 T cell receptor beta chains given below trace back to one sample, sequenced in a study of identical twins. TCRdb ran MiXCR on the 5' RACE reads and lists one entry per CDR3 protein. The table has about 690,000 distinct CDR3 sequences, roughly 6% seen once; the top ten hold roughly 1.8%. Material for sequencing was naive T cells sorted from blood. These receptor sequences come from a man younger than 35 in good health.

This clonotype occurred many times. The chain carries TRBV25-1 and TRBJ2-5, with TRBD2 as a possible D gene (6 bases). CDR3 length: 18 amino acids. V was clipped by 3 bases and J by 5 bases, with 25 bases between them. CDR1 is MGHDK, CDR2 SYGVNS, per germline. The DNA of the CDR3 is TGTGCCAGCAGTGAGTGGTCGGGAGTTCAGGCCGGCCGTGAGACCCAGTACTTC. This encodes CASSEWSGVQAGRETQYF.

With respect to this clonotype: This may stem from a read error, because a much larger clone lies one nucleotide away. The V and J genes are TRBV10-3 and TRBJ2-1; weak D call: TRBD2 (6 bases). CDR1 and CDR2 from the germline V gene are ENHRY and SYGVKD. The CDR3 runs to 14 residues. The chain's CDR3 is CAATRDWTTNERFF. The DNA for the CDR3 is TGTGCCGCGACCCGGGACTGGACTACGAATGAGCGGTTCTTC.

V and J are TRBV5-1 and TRBJ2-7; 9 positions agree with TRBD1. The CDR3 totals 15 residues. Germline CDR1 is SGHRS and CDR2 is YFSETQ. Losses at the gene ends were 4 bases for V and 2 bases for J; bases not matched to a gene: 7. CDR3 sequence reads: CASSARGQGAYEQYF. The CDR3 nucleotides are TGCGCCAGCAGCGCAAGGGGACAGGGAGCCTACGAGCAGTACTTC.

This clonotype was counted ten times or more. CDR3 residues: CASTPTRGRVDYNEQFF. The CDR3 DNA is TGTGCCAGCACCCCCACCCGGGGCAGGGTTGACTACAATGAGCAGTTCTTC. The rearrangement links TRBV7-2 to TRBJ2-1; tentatively, D is TRBD1 or TRBD2 (5 bases each). Germline V lookup: CDR1 SGHTA, CDR2 FQGNSA. V lost 7 bases to trimming and J lost 3 bases, with 22 bases between them. The CDR3 is 17 residues long.

As to this clonotype: A read error may be the cause here, since a much bigger clone is one base away. The V call is TRBV20-1, the J call TRBJ2-7; the D gene is possibly TRBD2 (6 bases). V was cut by 8 bases and J by 0 bases, with 14 bases left in between. The CDR3 runs to 13 residues. Germline CDR1 and CDR2: DFQATT and SNEGSKA (reference sequence). The CDR3 nucleotides are TGCAGTCCCAGGGACTCCTACTCCTACGAGCAGTACTTC. As protein: CSPRDSYSYEQYF.

The chain's CDR3 is CASSLVQGPEAFF. The CDR3 bases are TGTGCCAGCAGCTTAGTACAGGGGCCTGAAGCTTTCTTT. J is TRBJ1-1 and V is TRBV11-3; 7 nucleotides match TRBD1. With 1 base clipped from V and 6 bases from J, the junction kept 2 bases outside the gene matches. This CDR3 region has 13 residues. The germline V gene has CDR1 SGHNT and CDR2 YENEEA.